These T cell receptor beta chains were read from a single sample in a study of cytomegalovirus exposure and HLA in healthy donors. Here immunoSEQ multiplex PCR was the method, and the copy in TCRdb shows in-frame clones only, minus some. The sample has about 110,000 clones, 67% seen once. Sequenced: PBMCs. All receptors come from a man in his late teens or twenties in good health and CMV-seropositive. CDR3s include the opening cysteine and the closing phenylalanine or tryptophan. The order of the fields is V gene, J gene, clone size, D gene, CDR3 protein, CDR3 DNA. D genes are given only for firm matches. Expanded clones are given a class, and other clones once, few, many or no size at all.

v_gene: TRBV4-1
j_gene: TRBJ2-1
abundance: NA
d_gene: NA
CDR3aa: CASSQGATGIGRYNEQFF
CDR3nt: TGCGCCAGCAGCCAAGGAGCTACGGGGATCGGGAGATACAATGAGCAGTTCTTC

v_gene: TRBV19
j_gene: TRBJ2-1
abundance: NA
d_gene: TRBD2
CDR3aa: CASKRGGSGGGNEQFF
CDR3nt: TGTGCCAGTAAACGAGGGGGGAGCGGGGGGGGGAATGAGCAGTTCTTC

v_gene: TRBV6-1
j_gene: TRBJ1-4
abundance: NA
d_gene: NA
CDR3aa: CASSEVYQSNEKLFF
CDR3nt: TGTGCCAGCAGTGAAGTATACCAGTCTAATGAAAAACTGTTTTTT

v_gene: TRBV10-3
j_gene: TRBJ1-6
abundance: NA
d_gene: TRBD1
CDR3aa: CAISEGDRDNSPLHF
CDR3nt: TGTGCCATCAGTGAAGGGGACAGGGACAATTCACCCCTCCACTTT

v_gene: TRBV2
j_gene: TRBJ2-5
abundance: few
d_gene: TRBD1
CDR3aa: CASTGQGALLEQYF
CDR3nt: TGTGCCAGCACCGGACAGGGGGCCCTCCTGGAGCAGTACTTC

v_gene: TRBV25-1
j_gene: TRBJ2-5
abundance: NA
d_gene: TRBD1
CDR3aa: CASRGQRPVIEETQYF
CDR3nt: TGTGCCAGCAGGGGACAGCGGCCTGTAATTGAAGAGACCCAGTACTTC

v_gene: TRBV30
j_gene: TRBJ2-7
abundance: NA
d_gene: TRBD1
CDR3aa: CAWSRRDSSHEQYF
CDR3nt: TGTGCCTGGTCCAGACGGGACAGTTCCCACGAGCAGTACTTC

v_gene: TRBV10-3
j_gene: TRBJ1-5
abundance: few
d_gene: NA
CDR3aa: CAISELGGEGNQPQHF
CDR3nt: TGTGCCATCAGTGAGTTGGGAGGAGAGGGCAATCAGCCCCAGCATTTT

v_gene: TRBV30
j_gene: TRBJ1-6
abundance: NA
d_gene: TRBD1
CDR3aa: CAWGDRGSSYNSPLHF
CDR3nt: TGTGCCTGGGGGGACAGGGGGAGCTCCTATAATTCACCCCTCCACTTT

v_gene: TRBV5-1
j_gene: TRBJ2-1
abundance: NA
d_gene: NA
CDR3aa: CASSFEGLPPNEQFF
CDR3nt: TGCGCCAGCAGCTTTGAGGGACTGCCACCCAATGAGCAGTTCTTC

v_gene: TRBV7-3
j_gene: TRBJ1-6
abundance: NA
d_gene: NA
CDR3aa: CASSLIGGVGSPLHF
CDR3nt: TGTGCCAGCAGCTTAATAGGGGGGGTCGGTTCACCCCTCCACTTT

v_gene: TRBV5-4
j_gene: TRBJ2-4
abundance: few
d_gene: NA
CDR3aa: CASSLGVSGFKNIQYF
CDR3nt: TGTGCCAGCAGCTTGGGTGTGAGTGGTTTCAAAAACATTCAGTACTTC

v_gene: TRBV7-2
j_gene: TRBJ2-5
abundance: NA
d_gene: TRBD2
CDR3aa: CASSLGVGTRRTQYF
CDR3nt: TGTGCCAGCAGCTTAGGAGTCGGGACTAGAAGGACCCAGTACTTC

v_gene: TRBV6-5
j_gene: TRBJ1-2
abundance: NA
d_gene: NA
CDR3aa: CASRRQGQDGYTF
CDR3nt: TGTGCCAGCCGGAGGCAGGGGCAGGATGGCTACACTTTC

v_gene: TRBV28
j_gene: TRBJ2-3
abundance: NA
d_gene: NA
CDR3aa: CASRPPGVTDTQYF
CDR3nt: TGTGCCAGCAGACCGCCAGGGGTCACAGATACGCAGTATTTT

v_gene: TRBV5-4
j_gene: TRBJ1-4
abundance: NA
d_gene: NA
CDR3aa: CASSPSGSRIGEKLFF
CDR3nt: TGTGCCAGCAGCCCCTCCGGGTCGAGGATCGGTGAAAAACTGTTTTTT

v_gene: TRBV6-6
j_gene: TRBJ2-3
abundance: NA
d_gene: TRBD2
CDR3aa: CASGSRGGGDTQYF
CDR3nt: TGTGCCAGTGGGTCTCGGGGGGGCGGAGATACGCAGTATTTT

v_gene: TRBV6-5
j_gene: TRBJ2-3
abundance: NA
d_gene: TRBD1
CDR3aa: CASSDRETDTQYF
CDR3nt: TGTGCCAGCAGTGACAGGGAGACAGATACGCAGTATTTT

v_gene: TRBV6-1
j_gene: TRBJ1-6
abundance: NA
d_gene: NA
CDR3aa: CASSVNSLRDSPLHF
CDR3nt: TGTGCCAGCAGTGTCAACAGTTTGCGGGATTCACCCCTCCACTTT

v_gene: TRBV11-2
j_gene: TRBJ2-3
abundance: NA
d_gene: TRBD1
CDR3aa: CASSLRDRGKTDTQYF
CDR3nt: TGTGCCAGCAGCCTCCGCGACAGGGGGAAGACAGATACGCAGTATTTT

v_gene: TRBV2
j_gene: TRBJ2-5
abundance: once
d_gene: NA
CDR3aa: CASRPQGGGKQETQYF
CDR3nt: TGTGCCAGCAGGCCCCAGGGAGGCGGCAAACAAGAGACCCAGTACTTC

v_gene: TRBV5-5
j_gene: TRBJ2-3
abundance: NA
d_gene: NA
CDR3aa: CASSVATSTDTQYF
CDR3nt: TGTGCCAGCAGCGTCGCCACTAGCACAGATACGCAGTATTTT

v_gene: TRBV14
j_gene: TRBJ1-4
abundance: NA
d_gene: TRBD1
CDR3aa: CASSQVGQGRANEKLFF
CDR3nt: TGTGCCAGCAGCCAAGTTGGACAGGGGAGGGCTAATGAAAAACTGTTTTTT

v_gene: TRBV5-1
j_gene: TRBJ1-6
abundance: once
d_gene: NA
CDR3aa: CASRQGPPSLSYNSPLHF
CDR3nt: TGCGCCAGCAGGCAGGGGCCCCCTAGTCTCTCCTATAATTCACCCCTCCACTTT

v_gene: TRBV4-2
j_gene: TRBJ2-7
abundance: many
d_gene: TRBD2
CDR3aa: CASSQDTSGGGPWGEQYF
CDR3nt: TGTGCCAGCAGCCAAGACACTAGCGGGGGGGGCCCTTGGGGCGAGCAGTACTTC

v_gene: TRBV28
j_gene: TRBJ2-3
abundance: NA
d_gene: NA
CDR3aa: CASSLAGDTQYF
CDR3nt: TGTGCCAGCAGTTTGGCGGGAGATACGCAGTATTTT

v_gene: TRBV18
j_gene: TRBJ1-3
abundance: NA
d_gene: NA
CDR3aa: CASSPSAGNTIYF
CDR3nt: TGTGCCAGCTCACCATCGGCTGGAAACACCATATATTTT

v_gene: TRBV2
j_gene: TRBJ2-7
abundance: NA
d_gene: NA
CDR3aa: CASLTGTGGEQYF
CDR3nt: TGTGCCAGCCTAACAGGGACGGGAGGCGAGCAGTACTTC

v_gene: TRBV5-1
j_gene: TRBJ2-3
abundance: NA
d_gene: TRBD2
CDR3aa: CASSPSGGRTDTQYF
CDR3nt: TGCGCCAGCAGCCCCAGCGGGGGTCGCACAGATACGCAGTATTTT

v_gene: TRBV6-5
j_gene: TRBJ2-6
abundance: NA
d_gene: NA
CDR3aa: CASSYQGSGANVLTF
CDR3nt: TGTGCCAGCAGCTATCAGGGCTCTGGGGCCAACGTCCTGACTTTC

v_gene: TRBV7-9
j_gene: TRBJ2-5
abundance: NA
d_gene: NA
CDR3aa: CASSSRVTGQETQYF
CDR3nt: TGTGCCAGCAGCTCTAGAGTAACAGGGCAAGAGACCCAGTACTTC

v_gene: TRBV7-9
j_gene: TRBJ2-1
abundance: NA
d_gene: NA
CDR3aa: CASSRSGRSRGDEQFF
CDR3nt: TGTGCCAGCAGCCGGTCAGGGCGAAGCCGCGGGGATGAGCAGTTCTTC